This T cell receptor (beta chain) derives from a study of T cells in Graves' hyperthyroidism and ophthalmopathy. Study context: Before any treatment, at initial diagnosis, peripheral blood was collected. Broader study findings: Ophthalmopathy got predicted by the model a median about 6.7 months before its onset. Most clonotypes expanded in the thyroid (above 0.001) were also present in blood.

Amplification of TCR beta CDR3 regions used RNA as the template. Using the HTBI primer set, a first-round RT-PCR was run on the TCR CDR3. TCRdb reprocessed the multiplex PCR reads via MiXCR and lists one record per CDR3 protein. In the table there are 560,000 or so distinct CDR3 sequences, nearly 20% of which are singletons. CDR1 SNHLY and CDR2 FYNNEI come from the germline V gene. This CDR3 contains 12 residues. Trimming stripped 7 bases from V and 12 bases from J, with 16 bases between. Turning to this clonotype: The antigen is undetermined.

The authors took PBMCs from 10 ml fresh peripheral blood. What was sequenced was blood. The clonotype comes from a man aged 35 to 55 with Graves' ophthalmopathy. V is TRBV2 and J is TRBJ2-1; TRBD2 might be the D (7 bases). The CDR3 coding sequence is TGTGCCAGCATTATAGGGGGGACTACGCAGTTCTTC. As protein: CASIIGGTTQFF. The full variable domain, in which reference TRBV2 and TRBJ2-1 provide the parts outside the CDR3, is EPEVTQTPSHQVTQMGQEVILRCVPISNHLYFYWYRQILGQKVEFLVSFYNNEISEKSEIFDDQFSVERPDGSNFTLKIRSTKLEDSAMYFCASIIGGTTQFFGPGTRLTVL.